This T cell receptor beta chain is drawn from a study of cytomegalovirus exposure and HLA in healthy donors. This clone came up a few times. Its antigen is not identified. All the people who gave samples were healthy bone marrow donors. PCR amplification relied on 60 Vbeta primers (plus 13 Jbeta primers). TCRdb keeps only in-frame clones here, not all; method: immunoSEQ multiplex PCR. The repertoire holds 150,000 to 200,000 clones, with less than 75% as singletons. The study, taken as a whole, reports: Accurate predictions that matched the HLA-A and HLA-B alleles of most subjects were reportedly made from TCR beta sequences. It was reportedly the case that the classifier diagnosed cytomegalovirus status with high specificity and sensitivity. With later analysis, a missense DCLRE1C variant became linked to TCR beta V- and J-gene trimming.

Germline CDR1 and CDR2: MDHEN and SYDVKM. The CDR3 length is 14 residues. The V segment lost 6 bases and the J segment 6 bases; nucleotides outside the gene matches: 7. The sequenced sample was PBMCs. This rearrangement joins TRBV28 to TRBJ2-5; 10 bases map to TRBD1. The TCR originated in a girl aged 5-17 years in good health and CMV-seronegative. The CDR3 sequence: CASSPGQGRKTQYF. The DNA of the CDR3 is TGTGCCAGCAGCCCGGGACAGGGGAGGAAGACCCAGTACTTC.